A single sample is the source of the 12 T cell receptor beta chains below, sequenced in a study of cytomegalovirus exposure and HLA in healthy donors. Amplification used 60 Vbeta primers and 13 Jbeta primers. Here immunoSEQ multiplex PCR was the method, and the copy in TCRdb shows in-frame clones only, minus some. The sample lists approximately 100,000 clones, about 81% occurring once. Sequencing was performed on PBMCs. The receptors were gathered from a man aged 40-49 years in good health and CMV-seronegative.

This chain joins TRBV7-9 and TRBJ1-1; D is uncertain. The CDR3 is 12 residues long. The germline V and J ends were trimmed by 1 base and 7 bases, with 7 bases remaining between them. CDR1 is SEHNR and CDR2 is FQNEAQ in the germline V gene (reference sequence). The CDR3 reads CASSLEAGEAFF. CDR3 bases: TGTGCCAGCAGCTTAGAGGCGGGTGAAGCTTTCTTT.

J is TRBJ2-2 and V is TRBV19, with unresolved D. From germline, CDR1 is LNHDA and CDR2 SQIVND (reference sequence). The CDR3 consists of 13 residues. Deletions cut 3 bases from V and 7 bases from J, with 9 bases between. For the CDR3, the DNA is TGTGCCAGTAGTATCCCCGGCGGCGGGGAGCTGTTTTTT. This translates into CASSIPGGGELFF.

This clone was seen only once. The chain employs TRBV5-4 and TRBJ2-1; tentatively, D is TRBD2 (5 bases). This CDR3 is 14 amino acids long. The V and J ends lost 1 base and 3 bases respectively, with 8 bases between them. Germline CDR1 and CDR2: SGHNT and YYREEE (reference sequence). The CDR3 nucleotides are TGTGCCAGCAGCTTGTCGGACTTCTACAATGAGCAGTTCTTC. Amino acid sequence: CASSLSDFYNEQFF.

The rearrangement uses TRBV6-5 and TRBJ2-7; 9 nucleotides match TRBD1. V dropped 2 bases and J dropped 5; count of bases not matched to a gene: 4. Per the germline V gene, CDR1 is MNHEY and CDR2 is SVGAGI. The CDR3 loop spans 14 amino acids. For the CDR3, the DNA is TGTGCCAGCAGTTACCGGGACAGGGATAACGAGCAGTACTTC. It encodes CASSYRDRDNEQYF.

V gene TRBV28 combines with J gene TRBJ1-2, with a weak D call TRBD1 (5 bases). Deletions cut 3 bases from V and 4 bases from J, with 9 bases between. CDR1 MDHEN and CDR2 SYDVKM come from the germline V gene. The CDR3 is 13 amino acids. The CDR3 DNA is TGTGCCAGCAGTTTTCAGGGTACCTATGGCTACACCTTC. It encodes CASSFQGTYGYTF.

CDR3 sequence (DNA): TGCGCCAGCAGCCGGACAGGACAAAGTGAAAAACTGTTTTTT. Amino acids: CASSRTGQSEKLFF. V is TRBV5-1 and J is TRBJ1-4, with 7 bases fitting TRBD1. Germline V gene sequence: CDR1 SGHRS, CDR2 YFSETQ. The CDR3 is made up of 14 amino acids. V dropped 4 bases and J dropped 7; count of bases not matched to a gene: 7. The full variable domain, completed using reference TRBV5-1 and TRBJ1-4, is KAGVTQTPRYLIKTRGQQVTLSCSPISGHRSVSWYQQTPGQGLQFLFEYFSETQRNKGNFPGRFSGRQFSNSRSEMNVSTLELGDSALYLCASSRTGQSEKLFFGSGTQLSVL.

This clone was observed once. The chain uses TRBV5-1 and TRBJ1-2, with 7 bases lining up with TRBD1. Trimming cost V 4 bases and J 4 bases; bases outside gene matches: 4. From germline, CDR1 is SGHRS and CDR2 YFSETQ. The CDR3 covers 13 residues. The CDR3 spells CASSRDSLYGYTF. In DNA form, the CDR3 reads TGCGCCAGCAGCCGGGACAGCCTCTATGGCTACACCTTC. Using reference TRBV5-1 and TRBJ1-2 for the parts outside the CDR3, the full variable domain is KAGVTQTPRYLIKTRGQQVTLSCSPISGHRSVSWYQQTPGQGLQFLFEYFSETQRNKGNFPGRFSGRQFSNSRSEMNVSTLELGDSALYLCASSRDSLYGYTFGSGTRLTVV.

The chain employs TRBV19 and TRBJ1-4; D uncertain. Trimming removed 6 bases from V and 10 bases from J, with 18 bases in between. This CDR3 contains 14 residues. Germline CDR1 LNHDA, CDR2 SQIVND (reference sequence). CDR3 in DNA: TGTGCCAGTAGGGAGACGGCAGATTCCGGAAAACTGTTTTTT. Protein product: CASRETADSGKLFF.

This clone was picked up one time. The chain employs TRBV27 and TRBJ2-7, with D possibly matching TRBD2 (5 bases). Trimming took off 6 bases at V and 3 bases at J, with 12 bases between the two ends. The CDR3 runs to 13 residues. Germline CDR1 and CDR2: MNHEY and SMNVEV (reference sequence). CDR3 protein: CASSGGRDYEQYF. CDR3 bases: TGTGCCAGCAGCGGTGGACGGGACTACGAGCAGTACTTC.

This sequence joins TRBV28 and TRBJ2-7; 8 nucleotides agree with TRBD1. This CDR3 has 15 residues. Germline V CDR1 and CDR2: MDHEN, SYDVKM. V shed 6 bases and J 1 base; nucleotides not matched to a gene: 8. The chain's CDR3 is CASSSPRGLSYEQYF. As DNA, the CDR3 is TGTGCCAGCAGCTCCCCCAGGGGGCTGTCCTACGAGCAGTACTTC.

The J gene is TRBJ2-3, the V gene TRBV29-1; 9 bases fit TRBD1. The CDR3 covers 12 residues. Germline V lookup: CDR1 SQVTM, CDR2 ANQGSEA. Trimming cost V 7 bases and J 5 bases; bases outside gene matches: 4. The DNA for the CDR3 is TGCAGCGCACGGACAGGGGTAGATACGCAGTATTTT. Its protein is CSARTGVDTQYF.

The J gene is TRBJ2-1, the V gene TRBV7-9; 9 bases match TRBD2. CDR1 and CDR2 (germline): SEHNR, FQNEAQ (reference sequence). Losses at the gene ends were 4 bases for V and 9 bases for J; bases not matched to a gene: 16. The CDR3 consists of 17 residues. CDR3 nucleotide sequence: TGTGCCAGCAGCTCACGTCGCGGGGGGGCTAGTATTTTTGAGCAGTTCTTC. Protein product: CASSSRRGGASIFEQFF.